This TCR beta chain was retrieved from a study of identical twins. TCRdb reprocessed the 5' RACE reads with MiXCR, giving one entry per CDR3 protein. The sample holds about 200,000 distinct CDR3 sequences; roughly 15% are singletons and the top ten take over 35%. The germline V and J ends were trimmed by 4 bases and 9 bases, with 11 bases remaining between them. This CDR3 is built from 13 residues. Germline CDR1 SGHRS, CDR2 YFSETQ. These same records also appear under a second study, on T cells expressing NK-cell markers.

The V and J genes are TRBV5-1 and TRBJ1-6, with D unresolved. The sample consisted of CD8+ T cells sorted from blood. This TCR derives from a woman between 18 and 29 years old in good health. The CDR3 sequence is CASSERVGSPLHF. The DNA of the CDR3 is TGCGCCAGCAGCGAAAGGGTCGGTTCACCCCTCCACTTT.